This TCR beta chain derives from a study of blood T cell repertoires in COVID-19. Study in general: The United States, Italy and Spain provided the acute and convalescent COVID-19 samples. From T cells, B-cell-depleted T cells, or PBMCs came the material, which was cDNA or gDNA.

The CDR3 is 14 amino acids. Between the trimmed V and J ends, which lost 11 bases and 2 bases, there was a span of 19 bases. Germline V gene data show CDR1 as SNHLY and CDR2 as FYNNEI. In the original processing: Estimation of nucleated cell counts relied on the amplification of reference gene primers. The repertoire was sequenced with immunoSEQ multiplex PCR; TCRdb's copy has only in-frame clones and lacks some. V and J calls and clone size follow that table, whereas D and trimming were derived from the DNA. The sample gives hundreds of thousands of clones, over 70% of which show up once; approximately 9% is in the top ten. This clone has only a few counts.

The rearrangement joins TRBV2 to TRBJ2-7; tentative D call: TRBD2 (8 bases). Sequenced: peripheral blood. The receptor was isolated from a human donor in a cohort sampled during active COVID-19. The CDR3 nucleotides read TGTGCCCAAGGGGGCAGCGGGGGACCCTACGAGCAGTACTTC. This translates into CAQGGSGGPYEQYF.